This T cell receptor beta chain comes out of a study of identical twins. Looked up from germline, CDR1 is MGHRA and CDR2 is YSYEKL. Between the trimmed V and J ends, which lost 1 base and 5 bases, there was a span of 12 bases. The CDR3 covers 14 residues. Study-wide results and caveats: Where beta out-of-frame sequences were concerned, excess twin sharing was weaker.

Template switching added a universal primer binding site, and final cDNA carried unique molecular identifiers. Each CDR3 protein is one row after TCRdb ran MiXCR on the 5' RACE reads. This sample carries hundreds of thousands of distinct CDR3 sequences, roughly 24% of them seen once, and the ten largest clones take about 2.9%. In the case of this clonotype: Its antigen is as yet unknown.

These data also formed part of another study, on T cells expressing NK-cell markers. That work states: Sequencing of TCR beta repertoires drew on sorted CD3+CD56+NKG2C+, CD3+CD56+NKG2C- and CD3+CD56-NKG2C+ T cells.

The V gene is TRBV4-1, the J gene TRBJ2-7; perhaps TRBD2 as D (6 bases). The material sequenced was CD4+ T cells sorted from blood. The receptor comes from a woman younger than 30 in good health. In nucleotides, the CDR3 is TGCGCCAGCAGCCAAGGAGTCAGGGAGGACGAGCAGTACTTC. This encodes CASSQGVREDEQYF.